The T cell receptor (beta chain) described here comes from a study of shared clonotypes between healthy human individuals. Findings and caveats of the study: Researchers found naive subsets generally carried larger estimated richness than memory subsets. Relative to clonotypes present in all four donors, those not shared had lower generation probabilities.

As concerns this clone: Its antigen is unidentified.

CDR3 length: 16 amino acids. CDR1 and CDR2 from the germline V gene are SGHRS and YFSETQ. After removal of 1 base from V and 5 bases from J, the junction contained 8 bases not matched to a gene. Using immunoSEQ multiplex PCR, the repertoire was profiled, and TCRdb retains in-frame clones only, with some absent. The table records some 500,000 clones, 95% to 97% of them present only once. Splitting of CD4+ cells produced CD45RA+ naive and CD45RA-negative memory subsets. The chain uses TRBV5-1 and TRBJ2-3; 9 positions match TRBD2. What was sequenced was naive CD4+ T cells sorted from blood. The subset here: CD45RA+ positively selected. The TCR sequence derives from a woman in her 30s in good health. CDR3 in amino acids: CASSLFVAGAEDTQYF. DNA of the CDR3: TGCGCCAGCAGCTTGTTTGTAGCGGGAGCTGAAGATACGCAGTATTTT.